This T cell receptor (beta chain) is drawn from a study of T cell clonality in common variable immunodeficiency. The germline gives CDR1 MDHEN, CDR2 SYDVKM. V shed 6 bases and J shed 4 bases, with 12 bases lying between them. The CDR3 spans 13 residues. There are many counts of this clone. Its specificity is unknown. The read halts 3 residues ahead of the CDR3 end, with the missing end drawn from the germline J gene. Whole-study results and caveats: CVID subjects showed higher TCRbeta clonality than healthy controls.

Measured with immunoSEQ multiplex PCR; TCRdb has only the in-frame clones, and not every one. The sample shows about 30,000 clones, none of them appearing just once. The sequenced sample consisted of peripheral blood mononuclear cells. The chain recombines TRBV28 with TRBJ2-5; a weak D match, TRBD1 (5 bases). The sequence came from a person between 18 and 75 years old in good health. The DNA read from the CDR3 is TGTGCCAGCAGACAGGAACGGCGAGAGACC. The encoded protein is CASRQERRET. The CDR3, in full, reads CASRQERRETQYF.